What follows describes a single T cell receptor beta chain. CDR3 size: 15 residues. The V end was cut by 1 base, the J end by 6 bases, with 15 bases between. Germline V CDR1 and CDR2: GTSNPN, SVGIG (reference sequence). Sequenced by immunoSEQ multiplex PCR; TCRdb stores in-frame clones only, minus some. Among 60,000 to 90,000 clones listed, 75% to 90% were seen once. The entry originates in a study of blood T cell repertoires in COVID-19. Study summary: Nucleic acid was either cDNA or gDNA, and it came from T cells, B-cell-depleted T cells, or PBMCs.

The rearrangement uses TRBV30 and TRBJ1-4, with TRBD1 as a possible D gene (5 bases). The sequenced sample was peripheral blood. This clonotype originated in a man aged 55-75 years with active or convalescent COVID-19. CDR3 DNA: TGTGCCTGGAGTGAGATAGGGGCGGGGGATGAAAAACTGTTTTTT. Translation gives CAWSEIGAGDEKLFF.